The sequence of this T cell receptor (beta chain) was determined in a study of T cell responses to AZD1222 COVID-19 vaccine. Sequencing was performed with immunoSEQ multiplex PCR; in TCRdb, only in-frame clones are kept and a portion is missing. The sample holds some 100,000 clones; roughly 91% are singletons and the top ten take roughly 17%. CDR3 length: 16 residues. V shed 4 bases and J 7 bases; nucleotides not matched to a gene: 8. Germline loops: CDR1 MGHRA, CDR2 YSYEKL. The sequence derives from an adult in good health. The sample was peripheral blood, taken on day 0 of AZD1222 vaccination. The rearrangement uses TRBV4-1 and TRBJ1-6; 9 bases are shared with TRBD1. CDR3 amino acids: CASSLPGTGRNSPLHF. Written as DNA, the CDR3 is TGCGCCAGCAGCCTTCCGGGGACAGGGAGAAATTCACCCCTCCACTTT.